One and the same sample provided the 24 T cell receptor beta chains below, sequenced in a study of cytomegalovirus exposure and HLA in healthy donors. The primer mix had 60 Vbeta and 13 Jbeta primers. Using immunoSEQ multiplex PCR, the repertoire was profiled, and TCRdb retains in-frame clones only, with some absent. The sample records about 95,000 clones, roughly two thirds being singletons. The source material was PBMCs. These receptors originate from a woman in her 50s in good health and CMV-seropositive.

This chain links TRBV6-6 with TRBJ1-5; TRBD1 is a possible D gene (5 bases). Germline V gives CDR1 MNHNY, CDR2 SVGAGI (reference sequence). The CDR3 consists of 15 residues. Trimming pared 6 bases from V and 0 bases from J, leaving 12 bases between. The CDR3 DNA follows: TGTGCCAGCAGCCCACCCGGGGGTAGCAATCAGCCCCAGCATTTT. Translated: CASSPPGGSNQPQHF.

The J gene is TRBJ2-7, the V gene TRBV7-9; 7 nucleotides align to TRBD1. This CDR3 spans 15 amino acids. In germline, CDR1 is SEHNR, CDR2 FQNEAQ (reference sequence). V lost 4 bases, J lost 0 bases, and 6 bases stayed unmatched. The CDR3 region has the DNA TGTGCCAGCAGCTCTTCGGGACAGTCCTCCTACGAGCAGTACTTC. Its protein is CASSSSGQSSYEQYF.

V gene TRBV6-5 combines with J gene TRBJ2-3; D call uncertain. Germline lookup yields CDR1 MNHEY and CDR2 SVGAGI. The CDR3 has 13 amino acids. V lost 0 bases and J 2 bases, leaving 3 bases between the germline ends. The CDR3 nucleotides are TGTGCCAGCAGTTACTCTTACACAGATACGCAGTATTTT. This codes for CASSYSYTDTQYF.

The V call is TRBV10-1, the J call TRBJ2-2; 7 bases are shared with TRBD1. Trimming removed 8 bases from V and 6 bases from J; junction bases left unmatched: 3. The CDR3 spans 12 residues. The germline V gene has CDR1 WNHNN and CDR2 SYGVQD (reference sequence). CDR3 bases: TGCGCCAGCCTCGGACAGGCCGGGGAGCTGTTTTTT. As protein: CASLGQAGELFF.

The sample holds one count of this clone. The V gene is TRBV19, the J gene TRBJ1-1, with D uncertain. Trimming cost V 11 bases and J 3 bases, with 16 bases left between them. The germline V gene has CDR1 LNHDA and CDR2 SQIVND (reference sequence). This CDR3 is built from 13 residues. In DNA, the CDR3 is TGTGCCGCCCGGTTCTCCCGTGACACTGAAGCTTTCTTT. It codes for CAARFSRDTEAFF.

In its sample, this clone is medium-sized. The V gene is TRBV7-7, the J gene TRBJ2-2; D remains ambiguous. V was trimmed by 8 bases and J by 1 base, leaving 11 bases between them. Per germline, CDR1 SSHAT and CDR2 FNYEAQ (reference sequence). This CDR3 region has 14 residues. The chain's CDR3 is CASQPPGNTGELFF. In DNA, the CDR3 is TGTGCCAGCCAACCCCCAGGGAACACCGGGGAGCTGTTTTTT. The whole variable domain, remainder taken from reference TRBV7-7 and TRBJ2-2, is GAGVSQSPRYKVTKRGQDVTLRCDPISSHATLYWYQQALGQGPEFLTYFNYEAQPDKSGLPSDRFSAERPEGSISTLTIQRTEQRDSAMYRCASQPPGNTGELFFGEGSRLTVL.

The CDR3 loop is CAWNRAQGETQYF. The CDR3, as DNA: TGTGCCTGGAATAGGGCCCAGGGAGAGACCCAGTACTTC. V gene TRBV30 combines with J gene TRBJ2-5, with D tentatively TRBD1 (5 bases). CDR1 and CDR2 from the germline V gene are GTSNPN and SVGIG (reference sequence). This CDR3 spans 13 amino acids. V lost 4 bases, J lost 4 bases, and 13 bases lay in between.

This clone was observed a few times. The V and J genes are TRBV19 and TRBJ1-1, with TRBD1 matching over 7 bases. V shed 3 bases and J 3 bases; nucleotides not matched to a gene: 7. Germline lookup yields CDR1 LNHDA and CDR2 SQIVND (reference sequence). The CDR3 spans 15 residues. The CDR3 DNA reads as TGTGCCAGTAGTATGGCTGGACAGGCGGACACTGAAGCTTTCTTT. Translated: CASSMAGQADTEAFF. The full variable domain, rest sourced from reference TRBV19 and TRBJ1-1, is DGGITQSPKYLFRKEGQNVTLSCEQNLNHDAMYWYRQDPGQGLRLIYYSQIVNDFQKGDIAEGYSVSREKKESFPLTVTSAQKNPTAFYLCASSMAGQADTEAFFGQGTRLTVV.

The chain joins TRBV5-1 to TRBJ2-7, with 8 bases fitting TRBD2. Germline V gene data show CDR1 as SGHRS and CDR2 as YFSETQ. J was trimmed by 7 bases and V by 0 bases; bases with no gene match: 9. This CDR3 region has 15 residues. The CDR3 spells CASSLDGGPGGEQYF. CDR3 coding DNA: TGCGCCAGCAGCTTGGACGGCGGTCCGGGGGGGGAGCAGTACTTC.

This clone was detected a few times. V and J are TRBV4-2 and TRBJ2-7; a weak D match, TRBD1 (6 bases). The CDR3 has 13 residues. Per the germline V gene, CDR1 is LGHNA and CDR2 is YNFKEQ. Deletions cut 3 bases from V and 3 bases from J, with 9 bases between. The CDR3 DNA is TGTGCCAGCAGCCAGGGGGCAAGCTACGAGCAGTACTTC. This gives the protein CASSQGASYEQYF.

The rearrangement links TRBV19 to TRBJ2-1, with D maybe TRBD2 (6 bases). Trimming shortened V by 1 base and J by 6 bases, and 10 bases separated the two germline ends. This CDR3 has 14 amino acids. Germline CDR1 and CDR2: LNHDA and SQIVND (reference sequence). The CDR3: CASSIAGVINEQFF. DNA of the CDR3: TGTGCCAGTAGTATAGCGGGAGTGATCAATGAGCAGTTCTTC.

This chain joins TRBV9 and TRBJ1-1, with D perhaps TRBD1 (5 bases). The CDR3 length is 17 residues. The V end was cut by 7 bases, the J end by 3 bases, with 25 bases between. Looked up from germline, CDR1 is SGDLS and CDR2 is YYNGEE. The DNA of the CDR3 is TGTGCCAGCGCCACGGACGAGTTGTTTGTGGGGCACACTGAAGCTTTCTTT. This encodes CASATDELFVGHTEAFF. Complete variable domain (other parts from reference TRBV9 and TRBJ1-1): DSGVTQTPKHLITATGQRVTLRCSPRSGDLSVYWYQQSLDQGLQFLIQYYNGEERAKGNILERFSAQQFPDLHSELNLSSLELGDSALYFCASATDELFVGHTEAFFGQGTRLTVV.

The rearrangement uses TRBV30 and TRBJ1-5; tentative D call: TRBD1 (5 bases). CDR1 and CDR2 (germline): GTSNPN, SVGIG (reference sequence). Trimming removed 3 bases from V and 3 bases from J, with 12 bases in between. This CDR3 is built from 14 residues. DNA for the CDR3: TGTGCCTGGAGCTGGACACAGGCCAATCAGCCCCAGCATTTT. Residues: CAWSWTQANQPQHF.

This chain connects TRBV7-6 to TRBJ2-5, with D tentatively TRBD1 (6 bases). CDR3 length: 16 amino acids. CDR1 and CDR2 from the germline V gene are SGHVS and FNYEAQ. V was shortened by 4 bases and J by 3 bases, with 18 bases between the two germline ends. In DNA form, the CDR3 reads TGTGCCAGCAGCTCCGGAAGGGAGAGGGACAAAGAGACCCAGTACTTC. Translated: CASSSGRERDKETQYF.

The chain recombines TRBV18 with TRBJ2-3; a weak D match, TRBD2 (7 bases). The CDR3 sequence is 17 residues long. CDR1 and CDR2 from the germline V gene are KGHSH and LQKENI. V was pared by 2 bases and J by 3 bases, with 18 bases between. The CDR3 nucleotides read TGTGCCAGCTCACCAGGGGGCGGGAGAGGAACGACAGATACGCAGTATTTT. Encoded protein: CASSPGGGRGTTDTQYF.

This chain links TRBV7-3 with TRBJ2-3; tentative D call: TRBD2 (7 bases). The CDR3 loop spans 16 amino acids. Trimming cost V 5 bases and J 3 bases, with 18 bases left between them. Germline-derived CDR1 and CDR2 are SGHTA and FQGTGA. CDR3 region: CASSLGGPGRTDTQYF. The CDR3 DNA reads as TGTGCCAGCAGCCTAGGGGGGCCCGGGAGGACAGATACGCAGTATTTT.

This clone was detected a few times. The CDR3 loop reads CASSDTGAGTEAFF. CDR3 in DNA: TGCGCCAGCAGTGACACAGGGGCTGGCACTGAAGCTTTCTTT. V and J are TRBV10-1 and TRBJ1-1; the match to TRBD1 covers 7 bases. The J segment lost 4 bases and the V segment lost 3 bases, leaving 5 bases of the junction unmatched. Germline-derived CDR1 and CDR2 are WNHNN and SYGVQD (reference sequence). The CDR3 consists of 14 residues.

A few counts support this clone. This chain uses TRBV6-5 with TRBJ2-7, with D possibly being TRBD1 (6 bases). Germline V gene sequence: CDR1 MNHEY, CDR2 SVGAGI. Between the trimmed V and J ends, which lost 7 bases and 2 bases, there was a span of 12 bases. This CDR3 comprises 13 residues. The CDR3, as DNA: TGTGCCAGCAACCGAGGGGGAACCTACGAGCAGTACTTC. Amino acids: CASNRGGTYEQYF.

Comments on this clone: Mismatch with germline at one junction end may stem from a read error. V usage is TRBV7-9 and J usage is TRBJ1-4, with 7 nucleotides matching TRBD1. This CDR3 is built from 12 residues. Germline V gene data show CDR1 as SEHNR and CDR2 as FQNEAQ (reference sequence). CDR3 region: CSSSLGGQSLFF. In DNA form, the CDR3 reads TGTTCCAGCAGCTTGGGGGGACAGTCACTGTTTTTT.

The chain couples TRBV7-3 to TRBJ1-4, with D tentatively TRBD1 (6 bases). This CDR3 is built from 16 residues. Germline V gene sequence: CDR1 SGHTA, CDR2 FQGTGA. Trimming removed 5 bases at V and 5 bases at J, with 18 bases between. CDR3 nucleotide sequence: TGTGCCAGCAGCCGCGGACCCTGGGACACCAATGAAAAACTGTTTTTT. This gives the protein CASSRGPWDTNEKLFF. Variable domain in full (rest from reference TRBV7-3 and TRBJ1-4): GAGVSQTPSNKVTEKGKYVELRCDPISGHTALYWYRQSLGQGPEFLIYFQGTGAADDSGLPNDRFFAVRPEGSVSTLKIQRTERGDSAVYLCASSRGPWDTNEKLFFGSGTQLSVL.

This clone was detected only a few times. Germline is not matched at one junction end, which may reflect a read error. V gene TRBV30 combines with J gene TRBJ2-1, with D perhaps TRBD2 (7 bases). Germline V CDR1 and CDR2: GTSNPN, SVGIG (reference sequence). There are 11 residues in the CDR3. The DNA for the CDR3 is TGTGCCTGGAGTGTAACGGGGGGCCCCCTCTTC. Protein sequence: CAWSVTGGPLF.

This clone was detected a few times. This sequence joins TRBV6-1 and TRBJ2-7; the D is unclear. Deletions cut 3 bases from V and 2 bases from J, with 11 bases between. This CDR3 spans 14 amino acids. Germline-derived CDR1 and CDR2 are MNHNS and SASEGT. CDR3 protein: CASSEPRDTYEQYF. In DNA form, the CDR3 reads TGTGCCAGCAGTGAGCCCCGTGACACCTACGAGCAGTACTTC.

The gene calls are TRBV19 and TRBJ2-5; 8 bases are a match to TRBD1. The CDR3 spans 12 residues. Germline values: CDR1 LNHDA, CDR2 SQIVND (reference sequence). V shed 9 bases and J 1 base; nucleotides not matched to a gene: 1. CDR3 DNA: TGTGCCAGCACAGGGGGCCAAGAGACCCAGTACTTC. Residues: CASTGGQETQYF.

The chain couples TRBV7-8 to TRBJ2-1; TRBD1 matches at 10 bases. CDR1 SGHVS and CDR2 FQNEAQ come from the germline V gene. The junction had 12 bases not matched to a gene; V was cut back by 2 bases and J by 8 bases. The CDR3 extends over 17 amino acids. CDR3 DNA sequence: TGTGCCAGCAGCTTACGAAGAGACAGGGGGCGGTTCGATGAGCAGTTCTTC. This encodes CASSLRRDRGRFDEQFF.